The clone carrying this T cell receptor (beta chain) was found many times. The antigen is unknown. Since it is a stray read in a library aimed at alpha chains, this beta chain has a size that is not meaningful. This sample was included in a study of spatial heterogeneity in lung cancer. Regarding time point: sample taken at primary tumor resection. The study sequenced unsorted whole RNA from tumor, nontumor lung or frozen PBMC. The V and J ends lost 4 bases and 3 bases respectively, with 6 bases between them. The CDR3 has 11 residues. Germline V gene lookup returns CDR1 DFQATT and CDR2 SNEGSKA (reference sequence). Whole-study findings and limits: One measure, the expanded intratumoral alpha and beta TCR count, tracked tumor mutation counts.

A distinct unique molecular identifier was carried by each TCR cDNA molecule. MiXCR was run by TCRdb on the 5' RACE reads, yielding one entry per CDR3 protein. In the table there are 17,000 or so distinct CDR3 sequences, 6.2% of which are singletons. This clonotype originated in a male donor with early-stage non-small cell lung cancer. Sequenced here: lung tumor tissue, sampled at surgery. The J gene is TRBJ2-5, the V gene TRBV20-1, with D tentatively TRBD1 (6 bases). This CDR3 is CSATGEETQYF. CDR3 bases: TGCAGTGCTACAGGGGAAGAGACCCAGTACTTC.